This T cell receptor beta chain was recovered during a study of blood T cell repertoires in COVID-19 (dated by TCRdb to 2020 to 2022). Concerning the study at large: The collaborator samples originated in the United States, Italy and Spain and spanned the acute and convalescent phases of COVID-19. The material from the prospective study consisted of cDNA or gDNA derived from T cells, B-cell-depleted T cells, or PBMCs. The repertoires were released in a freely available public database intended as a resource for research on the immune response to SARS-CoV-2. Where available, HLA class I and class II types were taken from metadata supplied by the sample provider and were not determined by assay-based typing. The sample metadata nearly always contained a de-identified subject ID, COVID-19 status, age in years and sex. Subjects who had been exposed to COVID-19, were actively infected with it, or had recovered from it provided the deeply sampled blood TCRbeta repertoires that made up the dataset. The samples were drawn from two sources: the first 160 participants of the ongoing ImmuneRACE study, and fewer than 1,500 subjects contributed by 6 global collaborators. What the research found in general, with its limitations: How much clinical and demographic metadata was included differed by source and by participant, and the metadata was provided uncurated.

Trimmed from V: 1 base; trimmed from J: 7 bases; junction bases lacking a gene match: 5. The CDR3 spans 15 residues, from the cysteine through the phenylalanine. Just CDR3 DNA is preserved here, 45 bases in frame from base 1. Looking up the germline V gene yields CDR1 SGHDN and CDR2 FVKESK. A second Seattle source provided samples from volunteer blood donors who had recovered from COVID-19. Collaborating institutions collected whole blood in K2EDTA tubes following their own protocols. For TCRbeta analysis, collaborators shipped samples in one of three forms: frozen whole blood, isolated PBMCs, or DNA extracted from either of those sample types. The immunoSEQ Assay, a bias-controlled multiplex PCR, was used to amplify TCRbeta CDR3 regions from genomic DNA. The published analysis was carried out like this. The number of nucleated cells in each sample was estimated by amplification of reference gene primers within the assay. To quantify the absolute abundance of each unique TCRbeta CDR3 rearrangement, sequence reads were collapsed and filtered. For each sample, productive Simpson clonality was calculated as the square root of Simpson's diversity index across productive rearrangements. This is the immuneACCESS table as TCRdb keeps it, with only in-frame sequences that have V and J called. A part of the clones is gone; compared with another copy, unresolved V genes explain less than half, and the rest is unexplained. V, J and clone size are taken as reported in that table, and D and trimming were inferred from the DNA itself. This sample lists 150,000 to 200,000 clones; about 83% were detected once. 10% to 15% of the sample is held by the ten biggest clonotypes.

Worth noting for this clone: It lacks a known antigen. The input lacks base qualities; no much larger clone sits a single base away.

This receptor was identified in a man between 65 and 85 years old who had recovered from COVID-19. Source material: peripheral blood. The rearranged segments are TRBV14 and TRBJ1-2; the central 11 bases match TRBD1. The base sequence is TGTGCCAGCAGCCAAGGGCGGACAGGGGGCTTTGGCTACACCTTC. Translated, this gives CASSQGRTGGFGYTF.